Below, 24 T cell receptor beta chains from the same sample are listed, as sequenced in a study of T cell changes during pregnancy in multiple sclerosis. Here immunoSEQ multiplex PCR was the method, and the copy in TCRdb shows in-frame clones only, minus some. This sample has 95,000 to 100,000 clones, with around 92% found just once. This material consisted of peripheral blood, taken in the second trimester of pregnancy. All receptors come from a female donor with multiple sclerosis, enrolled in a pregnancy study.

The chain has TRBV4-2 and TRBJ2-5; 9 positions agree with TRBD2. Trimming took 0 bases from V and 4 from J; bases not matched to a gene: 6. Germline V gene lookup returns CDR1 LGHNA and CDR2 YNFKEQ. The CDR3 totals 16 residues. In DNA form, the CDR3 reads TGTGCCAGCAGCCAAGATGGCGGGAGGGCCTCAGAGACCCAGTACTTC. It is translated as CASSQDGGRASETQYF.

The chain has TRBV2 and TRBJ2-3; 9 nucleotides align to TRBD1. The CDR3 is made up of 15 amino acids. The germline V gene encodes CDR1 SNHLY and CDR2 FYNNEI. The junction had 7 bases not matched to a gene; V was cut back by 4 bases and J by 5 bases. CDR3 sequence: CASSVDRGYLDTQYF. The CDR3 DNA sequence: TGTGCCAGCAGTGTTGACAGGGGGTATTTAGATACGCAGTATTTT.

The rearrangement uses TRBV7-9 and TRBJ2-7, with D maybe TRBD2 (5 bases). The CDR3 contains 13 residues. From germline, CDR1 is SEHNR and CDR2 FQNEAQ (reference sequence). Trimming cost V 7 bases and J 6 bases, with 16 bases left between them. CDR3 sequence: CASTVGPAGEQYF. DNA for the CDR3: TGTGCCAGCACCGTGGGCCCTGCGGGCGAGCAGTACTTC. Full variable domain (rest looked up from reference TRBV7-9 and TRBJ2-7): DTGVSQNPRHKITKRGQNVTFRCDPISEHNRLYWYRQTLGQGPEFLTYFQNEAQLEKSRLLSDRFSAERPKGSFSTLEIQRTEQGDSAMYLCASTVGPAGEQYFGPGTRLTVT.

The chain employs TRBV2 and TRBJ2-1, with D tentatively TRBD1 (7 bases). The V gene lost 8 bases and the J gene lost 8 bases, with 16 bases spanning the gap. CDR1 SNHLY and CDR2 FYNNEI come from the germline V gene. This CDR3 is 13 amino acids long. The DNA for the CDR3 is TGTGCCAGCTTGCAGGGGGAGGTCGATGAGCAGTTCTTC. Protein: CASLQGEVDEQFF.

The chain links TRBV11-3 to TRBJ2-6; possible D gene TRBD1, 6 bases. The V gene's germline CDR1 is SGHNT and CDR2 YENEEA. V was clipped by 4 bases and J by 1 base, with 8 bases between them. This CDR3 is 15 amino acids long. CDR3 in DNA: TGTGCCAGCAGCTCAACAGGGTCTGGGGCCAACGTCCTGACTTTC. Its protein is CASSSTGSGANVLTF.

J is TRBJ2-5 and V is TRBV7-3; 7 bases are shared with TRBD1. Germline V gene lookup returns CDR1 SGHTA and CDR2 FQGTGA. The CDR3 is 15 residues long. Trimming removed 1 base from V and 2 bases from J; junction bases left unmatched: 4. The CDR3 reads CASSLNRGQQETQYF. As DNA, the CDR3 is TGTGCCAGCAGCTTAAATAGGGGACAGCAAGAGACCCAGTACTTC.

J is TRBJ2-4 and V is TRBV7-2, with a weak D call TRBD1 (6 bases). Deletions cut 3 bases from V and 1 base from J, with 16 bases between. The CDR3 consists of 17 residues. Germline values: CDR1 SGHTA, CDR2 FQGNSA. The CDR3 region has the DNA TGTGCCAGCAGCTTCAAAGCCCAGGGGCGCGCCAAAAACATTCAGTACTTC. This sequence encodes CASSFKAQGRAKNIQYF.

The chain joins TRBV5-6 to TRBJ2-5, with TRBD2 matching over 10 bases. CDR1 and CDR2 (germline): SGHDT, YYEEEE. This CDR3 comprises 15 residues. With V trimmed by 1 base and J by 6 bases, 6 bases remained unmatched. This CDR3 is CASSLWASGRKTQYF. Here the CDR3 DNA reads TGTGCCAGCAGCTTGTGGGCTAGCGGGAGAAAGACCCAGTACTTC.

The J gene is TRBJ2-3, the V gene TRBV5-6; D gene uncertain. The V end lost 3 bases, the J end lost 5 bases, and 10 bases lay between the germline ends. Germline CDR1 SGHDT, CDR2 YYEEEE. The CDR3 is 13 residues long. In nucleotides, the CDR3 is TGTGCCAGCAGCTCCCTAGTTGGAGATACGCAGTATTTT. Translation gives CASSSLVGDTQYF.

This clone was counted only a few times. The chain joins TRBV19 to TRBJ2-1; no clear D gene. The length of the CDR3 is 13 residues. Trimming cost V 4 bases and J 0 bases, with 4 bases left between them. Germline CDR1 and CDR2: LNHDA and SQIVND (reference sequence). DNA of the CDR3: TGTGCCAGTAGTACCAGCTCCTACAATGAGCAGTTCTTC. This gives the protein CASSTSSYNEQFF. The full variable domain, completed using reference TRBV19 and TRBJ2-1, is DGGITQSPKYLFRKEGQNVTLSCEQNLNHDAMYWYRQDPGQGLRLIYYSQIVNDFQKGDIAEGYSVSREKKESFPLTVTSAQKNPTAFYLCASSTSSYNEQFFGPGTRLTVL.

The CDR3 here is CASSITGRGPTEAFF. The CDR3 DNA reads TGTGCCAGTAGTATAACAGGCAGGGGGCCCACTGAAGCTTTCTTT. This chain uses TRBV19 with TRBJ1-1, with 8 bases aligning to TRBD1. The CDR3 has 15 residues. CDR1 and CDR2 (germline): LNHDA, SQIVND (reference sequence). V shed 2 bases, J shed 4 bases, and the junction held 6 bases outside the gene matches.

This clone was seen a single time. The rearrangement uses TRBV7-9 and TRBJ2-5, with D possibly TRBD1 on 6 matching bases. Germline values: CDR1 SEHNR, CDR2 FQNEAQ (reference sequence). The V end was cut by 3 bases, the J end by 2 bases, with 16 bases between. The CDR3 length is 16 residues. CDR3 residues: CASSFQHHRDQETQYF. The CDR3 DNA reads as TGTGCCAGCAGCTTTCAGCACCACAGGGATCAAGAGACCCAGTACTTC. Looking up the rest from reference TRBV7-9 and TRBJ2-5 gives the full variable domain: DTGVSQNPRHKITKRGQNVTFRCDPISEHNRLYWYRQTLGQGPEFLTYFQNEAQLEKSRLLSDRFSAERPKGSFSTLEIQRTEQGDSAMYLCASSFQHHRDQETQYFGPGTRLLVL.

This sequence joins TRBV5-6 and TRBJ2-7, with 13 bases that match TRBD2. Germline V gene sequence: CDR1 SGHDT, CDR2 YYEEEE. V dropped 2 bases and J dropped 7; count of bases not matched to a gene: 6. This CDR3 is built from 15 residues. The CDR3 spells CASSFGLAGVGEQYF. In nucleotides, the CDR3 is TGTGCCAGCAGCTTCGGACTAGCGGGAGTTGGTGAGCAGTACTTC.

This clone showed up just once. This chain uses TRBV9 with TRBJ1-2; possibly TRBD1 for D (6 bases). Trimming stripped 0 bases from V and 3 bases from J, with 6 bases between. Germline CDR1 reads SGDLS; CDR2 reads YYNGEE. The CDR3 length is 13 residues. The CDR3 reads CASSVGQDYGYTF. The CDR3 DNA reads as TGTGCCAGCAGCGTAGGACAGGACTATGGCTACACCTTC.

This rearrangement joins TRBV7-9 to TRBJ1-3; D is perhaps TRBD1 (6 bases). The CDR3 has 14 residues. CDR1 and CDR2 (germline): SEHNR, FQNEAQ (reference sequence). The V end lost 7 bases, the J end lost 0 bases, and 10 bases lay between the germline ends. CDR3 residues: CASKGVLSGNTIYF. The CDR3 DNA follows: TGTGCCAGCAAGGGGGTTCTCTCTGGAAACACCATATATTTT.

The V gene is TRBV5-4, the J gene TRBJ2-3, with a possible D match to TRBD2 (6 bases). This CDR3 region has 13 residues. The V gene's germline CDR1 is SGHNT and CDR2 YYREEE (reference sequence). V was cut by 5 bases and J by 3 bases, with 10 bases left in between. The CDR3 DNA sequence: TGTGCCAGCAGTTCGGAGGGGACAGATACGCAGTATTTT. Amino acids: CASSSEGTDTQYF.

The genes are TRBV6-6 and TRBJ1-5, with a tentative D call TRBD1 (6 bases). The CDR3 totals 15 residues. V lost 6 bases and J lost 5, with 17 bases in between. Germline lookup yields CDR1 MNHNY and CDR2 SVGAGI (reference sequence). The CDR3 spells CASRDRRQDDQPQHF. The CDR3 nucleotides read TGTGCCAGCAGGGACAGACGACAGGATGATCAGCCCCAGCATTTT.

This clone was detected only once. The chain joins TRBV5-6 to TRBJ1-1; weak D call: TRBD1 (5 bases). CDR3 length: 14 amino acids. V lost 0 bases, J lost 5 bases, and 11 bases lay in between. Germline V lookup: CDR1 SGHDT, CDR2 YYEEEE. CDR3 sequence reads: CASSLGGAGTEAFF. The CDR3 region has the DNA TGTGCCAGCAGCTTGGGGGGCGCCGGTACTGAAGCTTTCTTT.

The chain is built from TRBV2 and TRBJ1-6; TRBD1 matches 9 bases. This CDR3 is built from 15 residues. The ends lost 1 base at V and 8 bases at J; junction bases unmatched: 3. CDR1 and CDR2 (germline): SNHLY, FYNNEI. The CDR3 DNA reads TGTGCCAGCAGTGAAGTCGGGACAGGGTATTCACCCCTCCACTTT. As protein: CASSEVGTGYSPLHF.

As DNA, the CDR3 is TGTGCCAGCAGTTTAGAAGGACAGCGCACAGATACGCAGTATTTT. It yields the protein CASSLEGQRTDTQYF. This chain connects TRBV27 to TRBJ2-3, with D possibly matching TRBD1 (6 bases). CDR1 and CDR2 from the germline V gene are MNHEY and SMNVEV (reference sequence). This CDR3 comprises 15 residues. The V gene lost 2 bases and the J gene lost 1 base, with 10 bases spanning the gap.

The rearrangement links TRBV30 to TRBJ2-3; D is possibly TRBD2 (6 bases). With 4 bases removed from V and 3 bases from J, the gap between germline ends came to 14 bases. The germline CDR1 and CDR2 sequences are GTSNPN and SVGIG (reference sequence). CDR3 length: 14 residues. The CDR3 is CAWIPGLVTDTQYF. CDR3 nucleotide sequence: TGTGCCTGGATCCCGGGACTGGTGACAGATACGCAGTATTTT.

J is TRBJ2-1 and V is TRBV2, with 7 bases identical to TRBD2. Trimming took 5 bases from V and 2 from J; bases not matched to a gene: 6. Germline-derived CDR1 and CDR2 are SNHLY and FYNNEI. This CDR3 has 15 amino acids. CDR3 loop: CASSPGGPTYNEQFF. In DNA, the CDR3 is TGTGCCAGCAGTCCGGGGGGACCGACCTACAATGAGCAGTTCTTC.

This clone showed up just a few times. The gene calls are TRBV19 and TRBJ2-2; no reliable D call. Trimming removed 4 bases from V and 2 bases from J, with 8 bases in between. The germline gives CDR1 LNHDA, CDR2 SQIVND (reference sequence). This CDR3 region has 14 residues. The CDR3 nucleotides are TGTGCCAGTAGTACCATACATAACACCGGGGAGCTGTTTTTT. It codes for CASSTIHNTGELFF.

This sequence joins TRBV10-3 and TRBJ2-1; 11 positions match TRBD2. The germline V gene has CDR1 ENHRY and CDR2 SYGVKD. CDR3 length: 15 amino acids. The V and J ends lost 10 bases and 4 bases, in that order; junction bases with no gene match: 9. The CDR3 coding sequence is TGTGCCACCCGGATACTAGCGGGAGATTACAATGAGCAGTTCTTC. Translating gives CATRILAGDYNEQFF.